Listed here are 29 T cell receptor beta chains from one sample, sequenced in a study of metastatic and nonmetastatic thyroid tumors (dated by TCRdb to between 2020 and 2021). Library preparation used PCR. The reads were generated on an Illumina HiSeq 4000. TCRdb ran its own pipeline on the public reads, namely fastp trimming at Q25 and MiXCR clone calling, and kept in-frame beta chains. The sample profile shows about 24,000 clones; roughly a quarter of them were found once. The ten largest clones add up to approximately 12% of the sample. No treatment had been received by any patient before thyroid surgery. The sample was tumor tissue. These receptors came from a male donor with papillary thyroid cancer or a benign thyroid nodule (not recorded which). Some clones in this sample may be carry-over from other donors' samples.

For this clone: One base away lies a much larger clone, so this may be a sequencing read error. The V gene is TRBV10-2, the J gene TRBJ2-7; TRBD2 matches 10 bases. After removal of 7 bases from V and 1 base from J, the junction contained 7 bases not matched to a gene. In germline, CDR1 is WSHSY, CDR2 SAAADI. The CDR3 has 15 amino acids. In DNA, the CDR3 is TGCGCCAGCATAGCCGTGACTAGCGGGTCCTACGAGCAGTACTTC. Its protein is CASIAVTSGSYEQYF.

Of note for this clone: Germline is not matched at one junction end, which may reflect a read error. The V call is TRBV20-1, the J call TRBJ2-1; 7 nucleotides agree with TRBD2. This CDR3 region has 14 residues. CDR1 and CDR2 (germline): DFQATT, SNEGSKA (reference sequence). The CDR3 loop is CIASGGRGYNEQFF. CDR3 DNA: TGCATTGCTAGTGGCGGGAGAGGCTACAATGAGCAGTTCTTC.

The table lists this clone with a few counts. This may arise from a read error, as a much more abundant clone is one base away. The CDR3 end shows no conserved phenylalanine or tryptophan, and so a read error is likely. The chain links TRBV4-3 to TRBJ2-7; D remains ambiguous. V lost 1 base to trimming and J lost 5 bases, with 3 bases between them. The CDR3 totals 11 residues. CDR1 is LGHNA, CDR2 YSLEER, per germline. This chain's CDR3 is CASSQGDEQYL. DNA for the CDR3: TGCGCCAGCAGCCAAGGGGACGAGCAGTACCTC.

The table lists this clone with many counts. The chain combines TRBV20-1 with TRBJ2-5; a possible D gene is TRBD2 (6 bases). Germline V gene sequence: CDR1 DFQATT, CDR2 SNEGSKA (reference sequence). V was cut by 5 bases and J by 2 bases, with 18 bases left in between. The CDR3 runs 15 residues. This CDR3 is CSASQARGSQETQYF. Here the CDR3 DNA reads TGCAGTGCTTCCCAGGCCCGGGGGTCTCAAGAGACCCAGTACTTC.

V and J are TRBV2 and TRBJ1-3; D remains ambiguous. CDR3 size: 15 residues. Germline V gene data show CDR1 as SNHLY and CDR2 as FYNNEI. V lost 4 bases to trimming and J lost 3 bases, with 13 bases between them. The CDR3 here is CASSVAGIYGNTIYF. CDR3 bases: TGTGCCAGCAGTGTAGCGGGAATCTATGGAAACACCATATATTTT.

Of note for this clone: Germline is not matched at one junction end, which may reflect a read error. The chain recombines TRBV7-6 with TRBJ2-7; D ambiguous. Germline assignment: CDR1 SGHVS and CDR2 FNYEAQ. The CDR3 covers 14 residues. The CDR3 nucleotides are TGTGCCAGTAGCTACGATACGGCCCTCGGAGAGCAGTACTTC. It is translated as CASSYDTALGEQYF.

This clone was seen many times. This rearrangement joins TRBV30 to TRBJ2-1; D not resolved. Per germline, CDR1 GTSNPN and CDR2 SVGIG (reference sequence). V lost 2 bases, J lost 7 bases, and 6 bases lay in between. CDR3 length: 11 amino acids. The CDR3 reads CAWSWFNEQFF. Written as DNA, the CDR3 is TGTGCCTGGAGTTGGTTTAATGAGCAGTTCTTC.

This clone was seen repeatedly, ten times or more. This chain's CDR3 is CASSLFAGRTDTQYF. The CDR3 nucleotides are TGTGCCAGCAGTTTATTCGCCGGCCGCACAGATACGCAGTATTTT. The chain combines TRBV12-3 or TRBV12-4 with TRBJ2-3; no clear D gene. V dropped 2 bases and J dropped 1 base, with 10 bases sitting between them. This CDR3 contains 15 residues.

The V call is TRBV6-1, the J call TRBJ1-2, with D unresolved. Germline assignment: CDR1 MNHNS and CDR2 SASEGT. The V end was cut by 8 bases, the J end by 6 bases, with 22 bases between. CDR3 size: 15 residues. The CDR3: CASCRYKGLENGYTF. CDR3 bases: TGTGCCAGCTGCAGATACAAAGGGCTTGAAAATGGCTACACCTTC.

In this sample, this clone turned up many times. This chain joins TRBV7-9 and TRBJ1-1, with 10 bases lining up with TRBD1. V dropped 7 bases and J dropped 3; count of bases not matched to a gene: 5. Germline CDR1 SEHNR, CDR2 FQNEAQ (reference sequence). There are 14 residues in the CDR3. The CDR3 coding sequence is TGTGCCAGCACGGTTGGGACAGGGGACACTGAAGCTTTCTTT. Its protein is CASTVGTGDTEAFF.

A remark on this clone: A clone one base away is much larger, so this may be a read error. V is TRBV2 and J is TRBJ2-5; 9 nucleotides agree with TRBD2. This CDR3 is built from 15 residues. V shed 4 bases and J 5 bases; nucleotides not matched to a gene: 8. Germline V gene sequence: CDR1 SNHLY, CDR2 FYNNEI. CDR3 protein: CASSGTSVRLETQYF. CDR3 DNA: TGTGCCAGCAGTGGGACTAGCGTGAGGTTGGAGACCCAGTACTTC. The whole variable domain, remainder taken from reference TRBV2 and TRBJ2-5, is EPEVTQTPSHQVTQMGQEVILRCVPISNHLYFYWYRQILGQKVEFLVSFYNNEISEKSEIFDDQFSVERPDGSNFTLKIRSTKLEDSAMYFCASSGTSVRLETQYFGPGTRLLVL.

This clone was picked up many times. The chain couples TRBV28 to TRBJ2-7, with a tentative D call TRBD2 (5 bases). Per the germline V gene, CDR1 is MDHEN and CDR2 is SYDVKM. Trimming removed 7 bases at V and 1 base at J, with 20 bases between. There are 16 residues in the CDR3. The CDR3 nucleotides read TGTGCCAGCAACCCCCCCCCACGGGAACCGTCCTACGAGCAGTACTTC. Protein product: CASNPPPREPSYEQYF.

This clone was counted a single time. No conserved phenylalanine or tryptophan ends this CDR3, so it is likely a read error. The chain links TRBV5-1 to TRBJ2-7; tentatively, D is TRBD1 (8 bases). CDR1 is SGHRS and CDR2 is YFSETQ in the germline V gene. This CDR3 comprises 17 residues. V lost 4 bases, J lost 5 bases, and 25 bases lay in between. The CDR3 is CASSPSPTGTGGDEQYI. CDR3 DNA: TGCGCCAGCAGCCCATCCCCTACCGGTACAGGGGGGGACGAGCAGTACATC.

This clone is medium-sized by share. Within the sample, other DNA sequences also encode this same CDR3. The CDR3 coding sequence is TGTGCCAGCAGCTTTGGACAGGGGGCGCGAGAGCAGTACTTC. Its translation is CASSFGQGAREQYF. The chain uses TRBV7-2 and TRBJ2-7, with 11 bases identical to TRBD1. Trimming removed 3 bases from V and 7 bases from J; junction bases left unmatched: 5. CDR3 length: 14 amino acids. From germline, CDR1 is SGHTA and CDR2 FQGNSA.

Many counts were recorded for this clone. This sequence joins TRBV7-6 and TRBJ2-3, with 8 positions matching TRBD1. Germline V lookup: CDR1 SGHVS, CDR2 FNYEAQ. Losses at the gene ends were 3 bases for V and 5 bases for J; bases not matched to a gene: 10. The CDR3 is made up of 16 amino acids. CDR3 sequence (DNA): TGTGCCAGCAGCTTTAAGGGGACAGGAGGTCGAGATACGCAGTATTTT. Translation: CASSFKGTGGRDTQYF.

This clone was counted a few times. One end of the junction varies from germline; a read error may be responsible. This CDR3 reads CASSNPGGACNEKFF. In nucleotides, the CDR3 is TGTGCCAGCAGTAATCCAGGGGGCGCTTGCAATGAGAAGTTCTTC. The gene calls are TRBV28 and TRBJ2-1; 8 nucleotides match TRBD1. The CDR3 spans 15 residues. The germline CDR1 and CDR2 sequences are MDHEN and SYDVKM.

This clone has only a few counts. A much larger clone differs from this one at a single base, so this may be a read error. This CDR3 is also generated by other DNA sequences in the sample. CDR3 in amino acids: CASSDEAGAGNEQFF. The CDR3 DNA reads as TGTGCCAGCAGTGACGAGGCGGGAGCTGGAAATGAGCAGTTCTTC. J is TRBJ2-1 and V is TRBV6-4; TRBD2 agrees at 7 bases. V trimming: 2 bases; J trimming: 7 bases; junction bases outside the gene matches: 8. CDR1 is MRHNA, CDR2 SNTAGT, per germline. The CDR3 contains 15 residues.

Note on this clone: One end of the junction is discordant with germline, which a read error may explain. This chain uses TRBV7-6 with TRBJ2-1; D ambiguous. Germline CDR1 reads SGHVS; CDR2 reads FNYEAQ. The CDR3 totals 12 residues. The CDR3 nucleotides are TGTGCCAGCACCCTGGGGTGCAATGGGCAGTTCTTC. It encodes CASTLGCNGQFF.

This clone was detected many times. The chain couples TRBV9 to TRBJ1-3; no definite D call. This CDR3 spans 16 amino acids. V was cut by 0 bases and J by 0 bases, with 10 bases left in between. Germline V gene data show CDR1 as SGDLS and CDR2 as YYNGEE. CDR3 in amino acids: CASSVGALHSGNTIYF. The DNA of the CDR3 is TGTGCCAGCAGCGTAGGGGCACTTCACTCTGGAAACACCATATATTTT.

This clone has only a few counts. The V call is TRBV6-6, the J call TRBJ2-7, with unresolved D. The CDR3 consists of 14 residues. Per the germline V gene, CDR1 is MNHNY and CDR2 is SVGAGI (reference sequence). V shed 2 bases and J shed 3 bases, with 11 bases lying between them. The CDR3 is CASSYGTQGYEQYF. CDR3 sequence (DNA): TGTGCCAGCAGTTACGGAACCCAAGGCTACGAGCAGTACTTC.

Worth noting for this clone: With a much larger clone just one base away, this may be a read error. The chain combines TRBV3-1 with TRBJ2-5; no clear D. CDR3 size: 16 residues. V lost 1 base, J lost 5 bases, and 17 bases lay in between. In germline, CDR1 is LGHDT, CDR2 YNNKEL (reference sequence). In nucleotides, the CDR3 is TGTGCCAGCAGCCAAGCTTCCGTGACCGGAGCGGAGACCCAGTACTTC. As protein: CASSQASVTGAETQYF.

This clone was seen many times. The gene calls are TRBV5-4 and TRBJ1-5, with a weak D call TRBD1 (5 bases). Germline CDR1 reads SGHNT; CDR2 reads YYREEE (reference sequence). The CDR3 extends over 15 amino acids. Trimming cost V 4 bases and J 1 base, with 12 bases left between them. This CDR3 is CASSQDPGSNQPQHF. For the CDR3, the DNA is TGTGCCAGCAGCCAGGACCCAGGGAGCAATCAGCCCCAGCATTTT.

The CDR3 DNA reads as TGTCCCACCGGGACTAGCGGGAGTATACAGTTCTTC. It codes for CPTGTSGSIQFF. The V gene is TRBV6-1, the J gene TRBJ2-1; 14 bases are a match to TRBD2. The CDR3 runs to 12 residues. Germline CDR1 is MNHNS and CDR2 is SASEGT.

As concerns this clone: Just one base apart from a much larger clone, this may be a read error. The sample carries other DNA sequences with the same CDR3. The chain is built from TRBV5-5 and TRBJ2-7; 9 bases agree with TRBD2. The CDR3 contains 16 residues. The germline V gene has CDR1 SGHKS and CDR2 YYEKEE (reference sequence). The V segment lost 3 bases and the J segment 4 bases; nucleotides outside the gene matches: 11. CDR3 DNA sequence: TGTGCCAGCAGCTCCGCGGGTCTGCGGGGGGGATACGAGCAGTACTTC. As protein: CASSSAGLRGGYEQYF.

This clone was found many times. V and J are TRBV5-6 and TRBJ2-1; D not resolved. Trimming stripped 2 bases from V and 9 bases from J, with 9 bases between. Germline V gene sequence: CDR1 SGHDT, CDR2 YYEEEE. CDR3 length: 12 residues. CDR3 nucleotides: TGTGCCAGCAGCTTACCCCTCAGTGAGCAGTTCTTC. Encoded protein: CASSLPLSEQFF. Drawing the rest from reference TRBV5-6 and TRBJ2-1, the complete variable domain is DAGVTQSPTHLIKTRGQQVTLRCSPKSGHDTVSWYQQALGQGPQFIFQYYEEEERQRGNFPDRFSGHQFPNYSSELNVNALLLGDSALYLCASSLPLSEQFFGPGTRLTVL.

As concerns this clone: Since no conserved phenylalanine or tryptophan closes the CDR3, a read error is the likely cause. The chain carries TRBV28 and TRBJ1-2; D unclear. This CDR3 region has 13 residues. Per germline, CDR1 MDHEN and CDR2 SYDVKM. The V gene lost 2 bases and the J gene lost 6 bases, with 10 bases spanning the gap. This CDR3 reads CASSLGPVNGYTS. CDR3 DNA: TGTGCCAGCAGTTTAGGCCCCGTGAATGGCTACACCTCC.

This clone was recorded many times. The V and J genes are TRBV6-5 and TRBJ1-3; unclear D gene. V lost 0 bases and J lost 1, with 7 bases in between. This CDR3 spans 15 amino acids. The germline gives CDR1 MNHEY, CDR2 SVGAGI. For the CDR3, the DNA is TGTGCCAGCAGTTACTCGTATAATTCTGGAAACACCATATATTTT. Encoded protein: CASSYSYNSGNTIYF.

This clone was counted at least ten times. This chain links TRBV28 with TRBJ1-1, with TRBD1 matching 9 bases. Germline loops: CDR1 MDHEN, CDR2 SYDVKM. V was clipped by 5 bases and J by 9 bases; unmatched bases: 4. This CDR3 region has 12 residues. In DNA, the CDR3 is TGTGCCAGCAGTATACAGGGGGCGAAAGCTTTCTTT. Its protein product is CASSIQGAKAFF.

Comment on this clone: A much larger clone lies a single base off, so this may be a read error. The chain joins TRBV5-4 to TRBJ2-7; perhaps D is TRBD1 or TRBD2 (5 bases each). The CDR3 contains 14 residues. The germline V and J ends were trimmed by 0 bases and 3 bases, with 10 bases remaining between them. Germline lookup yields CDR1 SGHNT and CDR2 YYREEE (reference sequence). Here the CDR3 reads CASSLAGASYEQYF. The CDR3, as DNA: TGTGCCAGCAGCTTGGCCGGGGCTAGCTACGAGCAGTACTTC.